This T cell receptor beta chain was sequenced in a study of Graves' ophthalmopathy and Graves' hyperthyroidism. This clonotype has a count of ten or more. Trimming took off 4 bases at V and 3 bases at J, with 13 bases between the two ends. The CDR3 loop spans 15 amino acids. CDR1 and CDR2 from the germline V gene are MNHEY and SMNVEV (reference sequence). The authors amplified TCR beta CDR3 regions, and they did so from RNA transcripts for repertoire sequencing. The library came from an HTBI-primed first-round RT-PCR and a second-round multiplex PCR. MiXCR was run by TCRdb on the multiplex PCR reads, yielding one entry per CDR3 protein. The sample yields over 150,000 distinct CDR3 sequences, 30% to 45% seen once. Other autoimmune diseases, uncontrolled infections, pregnancy and lactation each led to patient exclusion.

The sequenced sample was peripheral blood. This chain uses TRBV27 with TRBJ2-4; D not certain. This receptor was identified in a woman in her thirties or forties with Graves' ophthalmopathy. In DNA, the CDR3 is TGTGCCAGCAGTTCGGTAAGAGAGAGCAAAAACATTCAGTACTTC. Encoded protein: CASSSVRESKNIQYF.